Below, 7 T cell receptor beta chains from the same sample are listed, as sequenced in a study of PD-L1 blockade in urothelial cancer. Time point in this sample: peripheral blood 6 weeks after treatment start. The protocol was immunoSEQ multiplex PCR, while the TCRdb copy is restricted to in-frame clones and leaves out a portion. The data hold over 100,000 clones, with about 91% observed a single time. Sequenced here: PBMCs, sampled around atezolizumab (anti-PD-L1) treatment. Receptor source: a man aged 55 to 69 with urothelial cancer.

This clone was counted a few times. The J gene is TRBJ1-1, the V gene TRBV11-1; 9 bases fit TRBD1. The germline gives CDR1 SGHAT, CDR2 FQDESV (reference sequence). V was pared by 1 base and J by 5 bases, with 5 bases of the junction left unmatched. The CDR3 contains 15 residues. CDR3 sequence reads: CASSLGGQGRTEAFF. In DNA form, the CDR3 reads TGTGCCAGCAGCTTAGGGGGACAGGGACGGACTGAAGCTTTCTTT.

The CDR3 sequence is CASSMAGWYSNQPQHF. The DNA for the CDR3 is TGTGCCAGTAGTATGGCGGGGTGGTATAGCAATCAGCCCCAGCATTTT. The chain is built from TRBV19 and TRBJ1-5, with D uncertain. The V and J ends lost 3 bases and 0 bases respectively, with 12 bases between them. Per the germline V gene, CDR1 is LNHDA and CDR2 is SQIVND (reference sequence). The CDR3 has 16 residues.

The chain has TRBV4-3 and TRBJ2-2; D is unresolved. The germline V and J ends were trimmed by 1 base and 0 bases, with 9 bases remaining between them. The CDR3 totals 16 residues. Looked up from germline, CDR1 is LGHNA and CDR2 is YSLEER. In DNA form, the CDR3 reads TGCGCCAGCAGCCAAGGGCGGCTAGCGAACACCGGGGAGCTGTTTTTT. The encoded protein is CASSQGRLANTGELFF.

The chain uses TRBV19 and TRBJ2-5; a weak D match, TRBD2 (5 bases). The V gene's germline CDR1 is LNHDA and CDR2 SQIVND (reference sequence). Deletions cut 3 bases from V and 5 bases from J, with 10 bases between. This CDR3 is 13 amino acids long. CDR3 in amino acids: CASSITGFETQYF. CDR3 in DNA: TGTGCCAGTAGTATCACGGGGTTTGAGACCCAGTACTTC.

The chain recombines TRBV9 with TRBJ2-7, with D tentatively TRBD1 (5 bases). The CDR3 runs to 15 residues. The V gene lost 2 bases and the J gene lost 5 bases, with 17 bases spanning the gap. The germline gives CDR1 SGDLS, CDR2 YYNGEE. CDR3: CASSVTENPPHEQYF. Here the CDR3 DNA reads TGTGCCAGCAGCGTGACAGAGAATCCCCCCCACGAGCAGTACTTC.

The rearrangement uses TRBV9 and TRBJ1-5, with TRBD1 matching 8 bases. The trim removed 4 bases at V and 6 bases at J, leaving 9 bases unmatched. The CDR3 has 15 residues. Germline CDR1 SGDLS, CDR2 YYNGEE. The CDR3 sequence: CASSPWDRRSQPQHF. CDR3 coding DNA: TGTGCCAGCAGCCCCTGGGACAGGAGGAGTCAGCCCCAGCATTTT. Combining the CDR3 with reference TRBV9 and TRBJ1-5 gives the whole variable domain DSGVTQTPKHLITATGQRVTLRCSPRSGDLSVYWYQQSLDQGLQFLIQYYNGEERAKGNILERFSAQQFPDLHSELNLSSLELGDSALYFCASSPWDRRSQPQHFGDGTRLSIL.

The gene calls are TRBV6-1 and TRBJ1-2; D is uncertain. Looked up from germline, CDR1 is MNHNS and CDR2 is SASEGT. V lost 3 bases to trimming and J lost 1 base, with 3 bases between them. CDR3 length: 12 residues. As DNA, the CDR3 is TGTGCCAGCAGTGACCGTAACTATGGCTACACCTTC. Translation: CASSDRNYGYTF.